These T cell receptor beta chains were read from a single sample in a study of naive and memory T cell subsets. TCRdb analysed the UMI-ligation and nested PCR reads with MiXCR anew, one entry per CDR3 protein. The sample lists roughly 98,000 distinct CDR3 sequences, 6% to 7.5% occurring once. Sequencing was done on a sample of central memory CD4+ T cells from blood. The origin of the receptors is a human donor in good health. CDR3s include the opening cysteine and the closing phenylalanine or tryptophan. A D gene is named only where the DNA matches it firmly. For some rows the clone size is stated as once, few or many, or as a class when expanded; others skip it.

j_call clone_size d_call v_call cdr3_aa cdr3_nt
TRBJ2-2 - - TRBV7-2 CASSFYLSGELFF TGTGCCAGCAGCTTCTATCTCTCCGGGGAGCTGTTTTTT
TRBJ2-1 many - TRBV4-3 CASSQEWGGRTEQFF TGCGCCAGCAGCCAAGAATGGGGAGGACGCACCGAGCAGTTCTTC
TRBJ2-4 - - TRBV5-8 CASSPDSGQNIQYF TGTGCCAGCAGCCCCGACTCGGGCCAAAACATTCAGTACTTC
TRBJ2-1 few TRBD2 TRBV5-6 CASSRDYENNEQFF TGTGCCAGCAGCCGGGACTACGAAAACAATGAGCAGTTCTTC
TRBJ1-2 few - TRBV7-9 CASSLAGAKGNYGYTF TGTGCCAGCAGCTTAGCCGGGGCGAAGGGTAACTATGGCTACACCTTC
TRBJ2-7 many - TRBV25-1 CASSLPRGDPTYEQYF TGTGCCAGCAGTCTCCCCCGGGGAGACCCTACCTACGAGCAGTACTTC
TRBJ2-3 - TRBD2 TRBV4-3 CASSRTASGRAGTDTQYF TGCGCCAGCAGCCGGACGGCTAGCGGGAGGGCCGGTACAGATACGCAGTATTTT
TRBJ2-2 - - TRBV27 CASSLRPNTGELFF TGTGCCAGCAGTTTGAGGCCGAACACCGGGGAGCTGTTTTTT
TRBJ1-2 many - TRBV6-6 CASGAGSNQNYGYTF TGTGCCAGCGGGGCAGGGAGCAACCAAAACTATGGCTACACCTTC
TRBJ2-6 many - TRBV28 CASSTWTARANVLTF TGTGCCAGCAGTACCTGGACGGCCCGGGCCAACGTCCTGACTTTC
TRBJ2-7 many - TRBV7-9 CASSHEAEQYF TGTGCCAGCAGCCACGAGGCCGAGCAGTACTTC
TRBJ2-2 - - TRBV7-7 CASSHGGSSNTGELFF TGTGCCAGCAGCCACGGGGGTAGTTCGAACACCGGGGAGCTGTTTTTT
TRBJ1-4 many TRBD1 TRBV20-1 CSVPRRTGGTTNEKLFF TGCAGTGTTCCAAGGCGGACAGGGGGTACAACTAATGAAAAACTGTTTTTT
TRBJ2-5 many - TRBV18 CASSPGAGRETQYF TGTGCCAGCTCACCCGGGGCGGGCCGAGAGACCCAGTACTTC
TRBJ1-5 few - TRBV20-1 CSAEGENQPQHF TGCAGTGCGGAGGGAGAGAATCAGCCCCAGCATTTT
TRBJ2-6 - TRBD1 TRBV20-1 CSAPDRFSGANVLTF TGCAGTGCCCCGGACAGGTTCTCTGGGGCCAACGTCCTGACTTTC